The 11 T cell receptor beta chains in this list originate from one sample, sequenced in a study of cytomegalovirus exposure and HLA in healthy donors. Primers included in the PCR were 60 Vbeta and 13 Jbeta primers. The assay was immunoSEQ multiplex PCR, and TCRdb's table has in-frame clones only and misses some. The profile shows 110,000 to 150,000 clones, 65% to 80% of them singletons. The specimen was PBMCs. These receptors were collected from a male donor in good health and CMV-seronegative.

The CDR3 DNA sequence: TGCGCCAGCAGCCCCGGACAGGGATTAGGAAATGAGCAGTTCTTC. The encoded protein is CASSPGQGLGNEQFF. The V call is TRBV4-3, the J call TRBJ2-1; 8 positions match TRBD1. Germline trimming cut 4 bases from V and 7 bases from J; bases unmatched to any gene: 9. The CDR3 covers 15 residues. Germline CDR1 and CDR2: LGHNA and YSLEER.

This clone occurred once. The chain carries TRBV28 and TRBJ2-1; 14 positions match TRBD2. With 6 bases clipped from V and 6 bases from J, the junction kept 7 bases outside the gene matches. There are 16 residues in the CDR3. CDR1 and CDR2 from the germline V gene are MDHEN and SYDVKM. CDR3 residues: CASRRLAGGIGNEQFF. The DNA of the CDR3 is TGTGCCAGCAGGCGACTAGCGGGAGGGATTGGCAATGAGCAGTTCTTC.

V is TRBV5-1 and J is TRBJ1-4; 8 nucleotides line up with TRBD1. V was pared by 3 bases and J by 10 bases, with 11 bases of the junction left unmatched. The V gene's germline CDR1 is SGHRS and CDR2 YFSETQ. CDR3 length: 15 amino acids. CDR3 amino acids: CASSSSGTGLGKLFF. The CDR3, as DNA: TGCGCCAGCAGCTCGTCCGGGACAGGACTCGGAAAACTGTTTTTT.

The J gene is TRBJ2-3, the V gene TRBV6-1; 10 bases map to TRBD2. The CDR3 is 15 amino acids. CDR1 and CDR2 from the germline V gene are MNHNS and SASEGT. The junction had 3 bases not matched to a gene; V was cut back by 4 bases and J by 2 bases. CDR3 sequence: CASSGTSGDTDTQYF. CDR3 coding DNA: TGTGCCAGCAGTGGAACTAGCGGGGACACAGATACGCAGTATTTT.

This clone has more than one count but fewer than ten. Here the CDR3 DNA reads TGCGCCAGCAGCCAAGGACCAGGGGGATATGACTTATACGAGCAGTACTTC. Translation: CASSQGPGGYDLYEQYF. The rearrangement links TRBV4-1 to TRBJ2-7; 7 nucleotides match TRBD1. V gave up 1 base and J gave up 4 bases; unmatched junction bases: 13. In germline, CDR1 is MGHRA, CDR2 YSYEKL. CDR3 size: 17 residues.

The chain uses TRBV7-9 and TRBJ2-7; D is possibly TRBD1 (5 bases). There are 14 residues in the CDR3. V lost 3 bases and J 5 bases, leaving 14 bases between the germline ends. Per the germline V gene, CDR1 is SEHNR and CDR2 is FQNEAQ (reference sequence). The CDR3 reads CASSFGRQLDEQYF. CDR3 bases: TGTGCCAGCAGCTTCGGAAGACAGTTGGACGAGCAGTACTTC.

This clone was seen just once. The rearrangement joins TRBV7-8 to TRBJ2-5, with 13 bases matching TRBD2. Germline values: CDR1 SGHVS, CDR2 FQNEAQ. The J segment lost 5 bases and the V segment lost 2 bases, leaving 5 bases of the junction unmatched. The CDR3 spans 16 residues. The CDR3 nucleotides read TGTGCCAGCAGCTTAACTAGCGGGAGGGCCCGGGAGACCCAGTACTTC. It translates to CASSLTSGRARETQYF.

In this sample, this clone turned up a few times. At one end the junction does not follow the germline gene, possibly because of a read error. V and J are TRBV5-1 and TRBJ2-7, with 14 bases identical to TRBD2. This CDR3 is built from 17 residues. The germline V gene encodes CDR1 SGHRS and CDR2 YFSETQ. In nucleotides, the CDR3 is TGCGCCAGCAGATTGGGACTAGCGGGAGTTCGTTCCTACGAGCAGTACTTC. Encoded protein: CASRLGLAGVRSYEQYF. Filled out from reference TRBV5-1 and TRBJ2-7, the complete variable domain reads KAGVTQTPRYLIKTRGQQVTLSCSPISGHRSVSWYQQTPGQGLQFLFEYFSETQRNKGNFPGRFSGRQFSNSRSEMNVSTLELGDSALYLCASRLGLAGVRSYEQYFGPGTRLTVT.

CDR3 loop: CSPSSYNEQFF. CDR3 DNA: TGCAGCCCTAGCTCCTACAATGAGCAGTTCTTC. V is TRBV29-1 and J is TRBJ2-1, with no clear D. Germline CDR1 reads SQVTM; CDR2 reads ANQGSEA. The CDR3 has 11 residues. V lost 8 bases, J lost 0 bases, and 5 bases lay in between.

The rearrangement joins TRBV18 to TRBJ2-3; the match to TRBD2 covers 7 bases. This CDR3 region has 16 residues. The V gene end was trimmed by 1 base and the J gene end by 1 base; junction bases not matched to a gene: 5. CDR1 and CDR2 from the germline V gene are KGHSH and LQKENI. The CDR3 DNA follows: TGTGCCAGCTCACCACAGGGAGGGGCGGGCACAGATACGCAGTATTTT. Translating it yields CASSPQGGAGTDTQYF.

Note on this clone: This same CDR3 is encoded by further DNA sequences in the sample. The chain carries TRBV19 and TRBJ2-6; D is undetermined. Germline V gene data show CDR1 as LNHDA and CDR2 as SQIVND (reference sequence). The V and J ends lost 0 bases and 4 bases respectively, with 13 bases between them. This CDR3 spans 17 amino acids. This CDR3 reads CASSIDLKAAGANVLTF. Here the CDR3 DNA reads TGTGCCAGTAGTATAGATCTTAAGGCAGCGGGGGCCAACGTCCTGACTTTC.